The 9 T cell receptor beta chains listed next were all sequenced from one sample in a study of blood T cell repertoires in COVID-19. Sequencing used immunoSEQ multiplex PCR; TCRdb keeps in-frame clones, though not all of them. The table records some 80,000 clones, roughly nine tenths of them present only once. Input material: peripheral blood. All receptors come from a human donor in a cohort sampled during active COVID-19.

The count of this clone is one. V is TRBV15 and J is TRBJ1-2; 9 bases are shared with TRBD1. This CDR3 has 15 residues. Trimming removed 1 base from V and 4 bases from J; junction bases left unmatched: 4. Germline CDR1 is LNHNV and CDR2 is YYDKDF (reference sequence). The CDR3 DNA reads TGTGCCACCAGCAGAGCTACAGGGGGCCTCTATGGCTACACCTTC. It specifies CATSRATGGLYGYTF.

The rearrangement joins TRBV11-1 to TRBJ2-1; no clear D. Germline V CDR1 and CDR2: SGHAT, FQDESV (reference sequence). CDR3 size: 13 residues. The V gene lost 5 bases and the J gene lost 7 bases, with 12 bases spanning the gap. The CDR3 DNA is TGTGCCAGCAGCGGCCCGTCCCAAAATGAGCAGTTCTTC. Encoded protein: CASSGPSQNEQFF. Full variable domain (remainder filled in from reference TRBV11-1 and TRBJ2-1): EAEVAQSPRYKITEKSQAVAFWCDPISGHATLYWYRQILGQGPELLVQFQDESVVDDSQLPKDRFSAERLKGVDSTLKIQPAELGDSAMYLCASSGPSQNEQFFGPGTRLTVL.

The chain has TRBV11-2 and TRBJ1-6, with 12 bases that match TRBD1. The CDR3 sequence is 15 residues long. Germline values: CDR1 SGHAT, CDR2 FQNNGV. V lost 3 bases and J lost 8; bases outside the gene matches: 2. CDR3 loop: CASSFGTGGHSPLHF. Written as DNA, the CDR3 is TGTGCCAGCAGCTTTGGGACAGGGGGCCATTCACCCCTCCACTTT. Combining the CDR3 with reference TRBV11-2 and TRBJ1-6 gives the whole variable domain EAGVAQSPRYKIIEKRQSVAFWCNPISGHATLYWYQQILGQGPKLLIQFQNNGVVDDSQLPKDRFSAERLKGVDSTLKIQPAKLEDSAVYLCASSFGTGGHSPLHFGNGTRLTVT.

The chain links TRBV5-6 to TRBJ1-2; no clear D. V was pared by 1 base and J by 7 bases, with 20 bases between. The CDR3 extends over 16 amino acids. Germline CDR1 reads SGHDT; CDR2 reads YYEEEE. This CDR3 is CASSLFLTSLVSGYTF. The CDR3 nucleotides are TGTGCCAGCAGCTTGTTCCTTACCTCATTAGTAAGTGGCTACACCTTC.

V usage is TRBV6-6 and J usage is TRBJ1-2, with TRBD1 as a possible D gene (5 bases). In germline, CDR1 is MNHNY, CDR2 SVGAGI (reference sequence). The V gene lost 6 bases and the J gene lost 7 bases, with 21 bases spanning the gap. There are 15 residues in the CDR3. The DNA of the CDR3 is TGTGCCAGCAGCACCTACAGGATGGGTATTGGTGGCTACACCTTC. Amino acids: CASSTYRMGIGGYTF.

The J gene is TRBJ2-2, the V gene TRBV10-1, with 7 bases lining up with TRBD1. Germline loops: CDR1 WNHNN, CDR2 SYGVQD (reference sequence). The length of the CDR3 is 14 residues. Unmatched junction bases numbered 6, after V lost 4 bases and J lost 7 bases. The CDR3 region is CASSVDRVVGELFF. CDR3 nucleotides: TGCGCCAGCAGTGTTGACAGGGTGGTCGGGGAGCTGTTTTTT.

The chain employs TRBV27 and TRBJ1-6, with D perhaps matching TRBD1 (5 bases). Trimming pared 6 bases from V and 7 bases from J, leaving 16 bases between. Germline CDR1 MNHEY, CDR2 SMNVEV (reference sequence). The length of the CDR3 is 15 residues. The CDR3 sequence is CASRGGRVYNSPLHF. The CDR3 DNA sequence: TGTGCCAGCAGGGGGGGGAGGGTATACAATTCACCCCTCCACTTT.

Details on this clone: Other DNA sequences in this specimen translate into the identical CDR3. The J gene is TRBJ2-3, the V gene TRBV4-3, with TRBD2 matching 10 bases. The V segment lost 1 base and the J segment 3 bases; nucleotides outside the gene matches: 7. The CDR3 has 17 amino acids. Germline V CDR1 and CDR2: LGHNA, YSLEER. CDR3 nucleotides: TGCGCCAGCAGCCAAGTAGCTAGCGGGAGAGGTACAGATACGCAGTATTTT. Protein product: CASSQVASGRGTDTQYF.

This clone was detected only once. This sequence joins TRBV2 and TRBJ2-3; TRBD2 aligns across 16 bases. This CDR3 region has 17 residues. Germline V CDR1 and CDR2: SNHLY, FYNNEI. V was clipped by 8 bases and J by 4 bases; unmatched bases: 9. CDR3 DNA sequence: TGTGCCAGCTATCCGGGACTAGCGGGAGGGCCTTCAGATACGCAGTATTTT. The encoded protein is CASYPGLAGGPSDTQYF.